This TCR beta chain is from a study of cytomegalovirus exposure and HLA in healthy donors. The V gene's germline CDR1 is SGHRS and CDR2 YFSETQ. The V end was cut by 0 bases, the J end by 0 bases, with 5 bases between. The CDR3 totals 14 residues. The PCR ran on 60 Vbeta and 13 Jbeta primers. The table came from immunoSEQ multiplex PCR; TCRdb's copy has only in-frame clones and leaves some out. The sample comprises roughly 220,000 clones, 70% to 85% of which are singletons, and roughly 1.6% rests with the top ten. Details on this clone: The sample carries other DNA sequences with the same CDR3.

The clonotype originates from a man aged 50-60 years in good health and CMV-seronegative. The V call is TRBV5-1, the J call TRBJ2-3, with D hard to call. The sequenced material came from PBMCs. The CDR3 DNA reads TGCGCCAGCAGCTTGGCTTCGAGCACAGATACGCAGTATTTT. Translated: CASSLASSTDTQYF.